Shown below are 21 T cell receptor beta chains from a single sample sequenced in a study of neurological immune-mediated disorders. TCRdb processed the 5' RACE reads anew with MiXCR; each CDR3 protein has one entry. The profile shows fewer than 75,000 distinct CDR3 sequences, almost 3.5% of them singletons. Sequencing input: PBMCs. Source of these receptors: a man aged 35 to 55 with multiple sclerosis.

This clonotype came up many times. This chain connects TRBV21-1 to TRBJ2-5; the D call of TRBD1 is as the table states it, not checked on the DNA. TRBV21-1 is flagged as a pseudogene. This CDR3 is built from 18 residues. The CDR3: CASSKEEETGGPTDPQYF. CDR3 coding DNA: TGTGCCAGCAGCAAAGAGGAAGAGACAGGGGGCCCGACGGATCCCCAGTACTTC.

At least ten counts were recorded for this clonotype. The V gene is TRBV7-9, the J gene TRBJ2-7; perhaps D is TRBD1 or TRBD2 (6 bases each). CDR1 SEHNR and CDR2 FQNEAQ come from the germline V gene (reference sequence). This CDR3 is 16 amino acids long. V was clipped by 5 bases and J by 3 bases, with 20 bases between them. DNA of the CDR3: TGTGCCAGCAGCGAGGACAGTGGAGGGGTTAACTACGAGCAGTACTTC. Protein: CASSEDSGGVNYEQYF.

This clonotype occurred many times. This sequence joins TRBV12-3 or TRBV12-4 and TRBJ1-1; 7 bases map to TRBD1. The V and J ends lost 6 bases and 7 bases, in that order; junction bases with no gene match: 14. CDR3 size: 15 residues. The CDR3 sequence is CASRGPGTDRFEAFF. As DNA, the CDR3 is TGTGCCAGCAGGGGACCTGGGACAGACCGTTTTGAAGCTTTCTTT.

This clonotype was found many times. The CDR3 protein is CASSERTVSQLDGYTF. Here the CDR3 DNA reads TGCGCCAGCAGTGAACGGACAGTCTCGCAGCTGGATGGCTACACCTTC. The chain uses TRBV10-2 and TRBJ1-2, with TRBD1 as a possible D gene (6 bases). Germline CDR1 reads WSHSY; CDR2 reads SAAADI. The CDR3 extends over 16 amino acids. The V end lost 3 bases, the J end lost 6 bases, and 20 bases lay between the germline ends.

This rearrangement joins TRBV7-9 to TRBJ1-2; D is undetermined. Trimming left V 1 base short and J 2 bases short, with 11 bases between. CDR3 size: 15 residues. CDR1 is SEHNR and CDR2 is FQNEAQ in the germline V gene (reference sequence). The CDR3 spells CASSLGEASNYGYTF. DNA for the CDR3: TGTGCCAGCAGCTTAGGCGAGGCCTCCAACTATGGCTACACCTTC.

In its sample, this clonotype was seen many times. This chain joins TRBV7-8 and TRBJ1-4, with a weak D call TRBD1 (6 bases). With 0 bases removed from V and 3 bases from J, the gap between germline ends came to 17 bases. The CDR3 runs to 18 residues. From germline, CDR1 is SGHVS and CDR2 FQNEAQ. The CDR3 loop is CASSLAGGQGLSNEKLFF. The DNA for the CDR3 is TGTGCCAGCAGCTTAGCGGGAGGGCAGGGGTTGTCTAATGAAAAACTGTTTTTT.

There are many counts of this clonotype. This chain links TRBV5-1 with TRBJ2-7; tentatively, D is TRBD1 or TRBD2 (5 bases each). V dropped 1 base and J dropped 3 bases, with 14 bases sitting between them. CDR3 length: 15 residues. CDR1 is SGHRS and CDR2 is YFSETQ in the germline V gene. CDR3 region: CASSLWGTDHYEQYF. The CDR3 region has the DNA TGCGCCAGCAGCTTGTGGGGGACGGACCACTACGAGCAGTACTTC.

This clonotype came up many times. The V gene is TRBV20-1, the J gene TRBJ1-2, with a weak D call TRBD1 (6 bases). The CDR3 totals 11 residues. The germline V gene has CDR1 DFQATT and CDR2 SNEGSKA (reference sequence). Between the trimmed V and J ends, which lost 6 bases and 5 bases, there was a span of 10 bases. The CDR3 nucleotides are TGCAGTGCCTCACAGGGTTATGGCTACACCTTC. Translated: CSASQGYGYTF.

This clonotype was counted many times. The chain uses TRBV20-1 and TRBJ1-2, with D hard to call. Germline V gives CDR1 DFQATT, CDR2 SNEGSKA (reference sequence). Trimming removed 3 bases at V and 3 bases at J, with 8 bases between. CDR3 length: 12 amino acids. The CDR3 region is CSASLSDYGYTF. The CDR3 DNA is TGCAGTGCTAGTCTAAGTGACTATGGCTACACCTTC.

Within the sample, this clonotype is large. The chain carries TRBV20-1 and TRBJ2-2; 8 nucleotides line up with TRBD1. The length of the CDR3 is 13 residues. With 6 bases clipped from V and 2 bases from J, the junction kept 2 bases outside the gene matches. CDR1 is DFQATT and CDR2 is SNEGSKA in the germline V gene (reference sequence). CDR3 sequence (DNA): TGCAGTGCCGGACAGGGTAACACCGGGGAGCTGTTTTTT. This gives the protein CSAGQGNTGELFF.

Ten or more counts support this clonotype. The chain has TRBV3-1 and TRBJ2-1; 13 positions match TRBD2. V was clipped by 6 bases and J by 3 bases; unmatched bases: 5. Germline values: CDR1 LGHDT, CDR2 YNNKEL (reference sequence). The CDR3 spans 16 residues. CDR3 amino acids: CASRNGLAGDYNEQFF. The CDR3, as DNA: TGTGCCAGCAGGAACGGACTAGCGGGAGACTACAATGAGCAGTTCTTC.

This clonotype was detected ten times or more. The V and J genes are TRBV5-1 and TRBJ2-1; the match to TRBD2 covers 9 bases. J was trimmed by 6 bases and V by 0 bases; bases with no gene match: 1. In germline, CDR1 is SGHRS, CDR2 YFSETQ. There are 14 residues in the CDR3. The DNA of the CDR3 is TGCGCCAGCAGCTTGGGTAGCGGGGGCAATGAGCAGTTCTTC. Translating it yields CASSLGSGGNEQFF.

At least ten counts were recorded for this clonotype. The chain uses TRBV7-2 and TRBJ2-7; 13 bases line up with TRBD2. The germline V gene encodes CDR1 SGHTA and CDR2 FQGNSA. Trimming at V came to 5 bases and at J to 5 bases, leaving 6 bases not matched to a gene. This CDR3 is 15 amino acids long. The CDR3 nucleotides read TGTGCCAGCAGCGAGACTAGCGGGAGGCTCAACGAGCAGTACTTC. Residues: CASSETSGRLNEQYF.

This clonotype was detected ten times or more. J is TRBJ1-2 and V is TRBV5-1; 8 positions match TRBD1. This CDR3 comprises 14 residues. Trimming took 4 bases from V and 7 from J; bases not matched to a gene: 9. From germline, CDR1 is SGHRS and CDR2 YFSETQ. The CDR3 DNA sequence: TGCGCCAGCAGCACTGAGACAGGGGCAGGTGGCTACACCTTC. Protein sequence: CASSTETGAGGYTF.

This clonotype has at least ten counts. The gene calls are TRBV24-1 and TRBJ1-2, with a possible D match to TRBD1 (5 bases). CDR3 length: 12 amino acids. The germline V and J ends were trimmed by 9 bases and 8 bases, with 15 bases remaining between them. Germline values: CDR1 KGHDR, CDR2 SFDVKD. The chain's CDR3 is CATYHGAEGYTF. The CDR3 coding sequence is TGTGCCACCTATCACGGGGCGGAGGGCTACACCTTC.

This clonotype was picked up a small number of times. The chain uses TRBV9 and TRBJ2-5, with TRBD2 identical over 10 bases. In germline, CDR1 is SGDLS, CDR2 YYNGEE. V was pared by 3 bases and J by 5 bases, with 10 bases of the junction left unmatched. This CDR3 comprises 16 residues. The CDR3 loop is CASSASSGLATETQYF. The CDR3 coding sequence is TGTGCCAGCAGCGCCTCCTCGGGACTAGCGACGGAGACCCAGTACTTC.

This clonotype was seen repeatedly, ten times or more. The chain joins TRBV29-1 to TRBJ2-1; 10 bases line up with TRBD1. The J segment lost 8 bases and the V segment lost 6 bases, leaving 7 bases of the junction unmatched. CDR1 is SQVTM, CDR2 ANQGSEA, per germline. This CDR3 spans 13 amino acids. The CDR3 DNA follows: TGCAGCGTAATGACAGGGGGCATCGATGAGCAGTTCTTC. Translating it yields CSVMTGGIDEQFF.

There are a few counts of this clonotype. The chain carries TRBV12-3 or TRBV12-4 and TRBJ2-5; perhaps TRBD1 as D (5 bases). The V gene lost 4 bases and the J gene lost 1 base, with 13 bases spanning the gap. The length of the CDR3 is 15 residues. For the CDR3, the DNA is TGTGCCAGCAGTTCCTATCGGCAGGGCCAAGAGACCCAGTACTTC. Its translation: CASSSYRQGQETQYF.

At least ten counts were recorded for this clonotype. The chain links TRBV18 to TRBJ2-5; a weak D match, TRBD1 (7 bases). The CDR3 has 14 residues. V lost 7 bases and J 1 base, leaving 13 bases between the germline ends. Per germline, CDR1 KGHSH and CDR2 LQKENI. The CDR3 loop is CASFRGETQETQYF. The CDR3 DNA is TGTGCCAGCTTCAGGGGGGAGACCCAAGAGACCCAGTACTTC.

This clonotype was counted at least ten times. The J gene is TRBJ2-5, the V gene TRBV11-2; TRBD1 aligns across 9 bases. Germline V lookup: CDR1 SGHAT, CDR2 FQNNGV. V dropped 4 bases and J dropped 5; count of bases not matched to a gene: 11. The length of the CDR3 is 16 residues. CDR3 loop: CASSSSGTGSWETQYF. CDR3 nucleotides: TGTGCCAGCAGCTCCTCCGGGACAGGGTCCTGGGAGACCCAGTACTTC.

This clonotype showed up many times. CDR3 sequence reads: CAISESVGAETQYF. Written as DNA, the CDR3 is TGTGCCATCAGTGAGTCGGTAGGGGCGGAGACCCAGTACTTC. The V gene is TRBV10-3, the J gene TRBJ2-5, with a possible D match to TRBD1 (5 bases). This CDR3 contains 14 residues. Per the germline V gene, CDR1 is ENHRY and CDR2 is SYGVKD. V was pared by 0 bases and J by 5 bases, with 10 bases between.